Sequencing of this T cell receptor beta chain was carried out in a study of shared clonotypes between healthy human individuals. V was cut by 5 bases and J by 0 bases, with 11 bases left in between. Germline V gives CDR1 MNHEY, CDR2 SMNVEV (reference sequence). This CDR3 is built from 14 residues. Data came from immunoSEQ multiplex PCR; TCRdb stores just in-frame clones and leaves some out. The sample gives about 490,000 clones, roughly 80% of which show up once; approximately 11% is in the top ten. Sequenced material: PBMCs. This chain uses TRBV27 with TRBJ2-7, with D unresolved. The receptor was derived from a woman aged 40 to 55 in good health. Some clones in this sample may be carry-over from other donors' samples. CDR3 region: CASSGQESSYEQYF. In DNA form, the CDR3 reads TGTGCCAGCAGTGGTCAGGAGAGCTCCTACGAGCAGTACTTC.